This T cell receptor (beta chain) stems from a study of spatial heterogeneity in lung cancer. Background on the study: Tumor-region counts of TCR transcripts tracked strongly with a T cell module score from matched bulk RNA-seq.

Every TCR cDNA molecule bore its own unique molecular identifier. TCRdb recomputed calls from the 5' RACE reads with MiXCR, one row per CDR3 protein. The sample holds tens of thousands of distinct CDR3 sequences, approximately 15% seen once. In its sample, this clonotype was seen a few times. What it binds is not known. The germline V gene encodes CDR1 LGHDT and CDR2 YNNKEL (reference sequence). The ends were cut back, 1 base at V and 9 bases at J, with 16 bases in the middle. The CDR3 is 15 residues long. Described time point: sample taken at primary tumor resection. Donation came from approximately 69 patients with untreated early-stage non-small cell lung cancer. Sequencing of whole RNA from tumor, nontumor lung or frozen PBMC involved no sorting. Points from the study as a whole: Mutation tallies in tumors tracked expanded intratumoral alpha and beta TCR counts.

This clonotype originated in a female donor with early-stage non-small cell lung cancer. The sample consisted of lung tumor tissue, taken at surgery. The chain links TRBV3-1 to TRBJ2-1; D remains ambiguous. CDR3 DNA sequence: TGTGCCAGCAGCCAAGGGAGAACTCGGTTCGGTGAGCAGTTCTTC. This sequence encodes CASSQGRTRFGEQFF.